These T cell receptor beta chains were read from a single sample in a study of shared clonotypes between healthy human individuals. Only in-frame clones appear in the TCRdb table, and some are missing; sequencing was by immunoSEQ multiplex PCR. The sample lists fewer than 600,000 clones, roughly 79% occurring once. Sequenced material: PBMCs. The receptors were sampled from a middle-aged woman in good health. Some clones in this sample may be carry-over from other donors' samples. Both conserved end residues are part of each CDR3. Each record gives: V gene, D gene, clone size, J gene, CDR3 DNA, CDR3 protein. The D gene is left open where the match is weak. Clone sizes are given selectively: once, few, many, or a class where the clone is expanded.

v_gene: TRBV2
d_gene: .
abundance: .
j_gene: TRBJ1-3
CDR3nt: TGTGCCAGCAGTGTCCGGATTCTGAGCTCTGGAAACACCATATATTTT
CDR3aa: CASSVRILSSGNTIYF

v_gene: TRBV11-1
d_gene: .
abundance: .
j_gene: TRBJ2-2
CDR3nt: TGTGCCAGCAGCCCTGAGGGGATCACCGGGGAGCTGTTTTTT
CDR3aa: CASSPEGITGELFF

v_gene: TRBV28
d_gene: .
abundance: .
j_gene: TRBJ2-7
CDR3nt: TGTGCCAGCAGTTTGGGCGTAGGGACCTACGAGCAGTACTTC
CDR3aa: CASSLGVGTYEQYF

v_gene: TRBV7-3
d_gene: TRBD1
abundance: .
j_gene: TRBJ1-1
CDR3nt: TGTGCCAGCAGCCCAGGGGGCGGGGACACTGAAGCTTTCTTT
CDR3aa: CASSPGGGDTEAFF

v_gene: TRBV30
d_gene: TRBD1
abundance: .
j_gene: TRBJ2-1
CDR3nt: TGTGCCTGGAGCGCAGAGGGACAGATCTACAATGAGCAGTTCTTC
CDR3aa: CAWSAEGQIYNEQFF

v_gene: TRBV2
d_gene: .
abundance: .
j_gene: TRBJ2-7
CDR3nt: TGTGCCAGCAGTGTGGACTACTACGAGCAGTACTTC
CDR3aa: CASSVDYYEQYF

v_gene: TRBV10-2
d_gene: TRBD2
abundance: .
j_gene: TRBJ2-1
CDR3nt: TGCGCCAGCAGTGACGGTAGCGGGAGGGCCGATGAGCAGTTCTTC
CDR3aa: CASSDGSGRADEQFF

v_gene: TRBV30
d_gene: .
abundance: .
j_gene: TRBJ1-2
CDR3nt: TGTGCCTGGAGTGCAGGAGGGTATGGCTACACCTTC
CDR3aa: CAWSAGGYGYTF

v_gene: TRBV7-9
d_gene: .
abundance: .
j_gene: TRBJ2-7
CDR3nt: TGTGCCAGCAGCTTAGTTCAACGGGACACCGAGCAGTACTTC
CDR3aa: CASSLVQRDTEQYF

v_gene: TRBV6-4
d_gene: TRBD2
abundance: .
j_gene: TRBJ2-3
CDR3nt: TGTGCCAGCAGTAAGACTAGCGGGACTGCAGATACGCAGTATTTT
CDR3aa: CASSKTSGTADTQYF

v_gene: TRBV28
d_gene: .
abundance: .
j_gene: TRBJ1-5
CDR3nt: TGTGCCAGCAGCCTCGGGACTCCAAGAGGCAATCAGCCCCAGCATTTT
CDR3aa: CASSLGTPRGNQPQHF

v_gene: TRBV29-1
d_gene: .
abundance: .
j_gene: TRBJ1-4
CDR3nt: TGCAGCGTTGTTTTGGGAGACTCTGAAAAACTGTTTTTT
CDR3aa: CSVVLGDSEKLFF

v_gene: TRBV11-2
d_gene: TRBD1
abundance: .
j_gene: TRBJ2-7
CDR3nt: TGTGCCAGCAGCCCCCCGGGACAGGGGGGAACCTACGAGCAGTACTTC
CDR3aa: CASSPPGQGGTYEQYF

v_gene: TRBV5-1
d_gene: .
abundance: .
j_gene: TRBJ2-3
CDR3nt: TGCGCCAGCAGTTTAAACGCGGGACGGGATACGCAGTATTTT
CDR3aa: CASSLNAGRDTQYF

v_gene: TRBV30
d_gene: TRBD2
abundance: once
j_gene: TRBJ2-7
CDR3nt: TGTGCCTGGAGACTAGCGGGACCCTACGAGCAGTACTTC
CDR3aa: CAWRLAGPYEQYF

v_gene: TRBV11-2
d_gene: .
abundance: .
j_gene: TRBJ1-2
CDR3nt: TGTGCCAGCAGCTTACATTGGACAGCTCTATGGAAAGGCTACACCTTC
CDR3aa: CASSLHWTALWKGYTF

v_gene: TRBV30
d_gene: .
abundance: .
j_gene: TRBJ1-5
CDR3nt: TGTGCCTGGGATCGGGGAGGGAACAATCAGCCCCAGCATTTT
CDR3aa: CAWDRGGNNQPQHF

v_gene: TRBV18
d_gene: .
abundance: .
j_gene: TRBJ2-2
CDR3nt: TGTGCCAGCTCACCGAGGACAAACACCGGGGAGCTGTTTTTT
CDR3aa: CASSPRTNTGELFF

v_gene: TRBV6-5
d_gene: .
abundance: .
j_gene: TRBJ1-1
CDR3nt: TGTGCCAGCAGTTACTTACAGCGGAACACTGAAGCTTTCTTT
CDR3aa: CASSYLQRNTEAFF

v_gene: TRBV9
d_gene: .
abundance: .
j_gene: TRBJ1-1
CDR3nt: TGTGCCAGCAGCCAGGGAGAGAACACTGAAGCTTTCTTT
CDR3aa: CASSQGENTEAFF

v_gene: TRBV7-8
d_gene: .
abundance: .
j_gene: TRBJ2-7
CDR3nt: TGTGCCAGCAGCTTAGATGGCGGATACGCCTACGAGCAGTACTTC
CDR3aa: CASSLDGGYAYEQYF

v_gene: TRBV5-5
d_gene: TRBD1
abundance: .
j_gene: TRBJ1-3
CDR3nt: TGTGCCAGCAGCTCCTACAGACAGGGGCTCTCTGGAAACACCATATATTTT
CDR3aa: CASSSYRQGLSGNTIYF

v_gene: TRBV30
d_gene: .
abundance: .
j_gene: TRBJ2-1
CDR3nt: TGTGCCTGGAGTAGGGGAAGCTCCTACAATGAGCAGTTCTTC
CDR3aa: CAWSRGSSYNEQFF

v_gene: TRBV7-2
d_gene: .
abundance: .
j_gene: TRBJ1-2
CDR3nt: TGTGCCAGCAGCGCATGGGCGAAGGGCTACACCTTC
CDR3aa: CASSAWAKGYTF

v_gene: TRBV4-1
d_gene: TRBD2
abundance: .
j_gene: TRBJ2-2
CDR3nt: TGCGCCAGCAGCCCAGTGGCGAGGGGAGCGGGAGTCACCGGGGAGCTGTTTTTT
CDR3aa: CASSPVARGAGVTGELFF

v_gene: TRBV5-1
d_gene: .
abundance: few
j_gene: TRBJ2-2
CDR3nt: TGCGCCAGCAGCTTGACAGGGTCCTCCGGGGAGCTGTTTTTT
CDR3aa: CASSLTGSSGELFF

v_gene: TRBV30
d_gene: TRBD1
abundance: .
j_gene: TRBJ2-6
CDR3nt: TGTGCCTGGAGTAAGACAGGGGGCTCCCCTGGGGCCAACGTCCTGACTTTC
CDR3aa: CAWSKTGGSPGANVLTF

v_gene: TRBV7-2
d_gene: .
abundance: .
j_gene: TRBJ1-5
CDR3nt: TGTGCCAGCAGCTTAGTAGGAAGTGGTAATAATCAGCCCCAGCATTTT
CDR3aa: CASSLVGSGNNQPQHF

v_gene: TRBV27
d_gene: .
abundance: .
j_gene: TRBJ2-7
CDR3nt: TGTGCCAGCAGGCCAATCAGGGGTTGGGAGCAGTACTTC
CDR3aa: CASRPIRGWEQYF

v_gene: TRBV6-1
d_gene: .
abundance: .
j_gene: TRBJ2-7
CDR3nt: TGTGCCAGCAGGGGAATTGCAGGGGTCTCCTACGAGCAGTACTTC
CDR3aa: CASRGIAGVSYEQYF

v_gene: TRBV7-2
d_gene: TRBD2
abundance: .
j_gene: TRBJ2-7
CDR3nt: TGTGCCAGCAGTATCGGACTAGCCTCTGAGCAGTACTTC
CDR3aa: CASSIGLASEQYF

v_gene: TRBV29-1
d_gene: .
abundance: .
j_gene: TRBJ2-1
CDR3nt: TGCAGCGTTGATAACCCGGTGGGGGGCAGTGAGCAGTTCTTC
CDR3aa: CSVDNPVGGSEQFF

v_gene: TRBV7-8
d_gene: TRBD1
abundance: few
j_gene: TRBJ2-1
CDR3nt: TGTGCCAGCACCGAGGGGACAGGGCACGTAGTTGAGCAGTTCTTC
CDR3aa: CASTEGTGHVVEQFF

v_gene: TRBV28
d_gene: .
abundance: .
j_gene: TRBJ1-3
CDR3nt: TGTGCCAGCAGTTTGCCTCCCAGGAGCTCTGGAAACACCATATATTTT
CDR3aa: CASSLPPRSSGNTIYF

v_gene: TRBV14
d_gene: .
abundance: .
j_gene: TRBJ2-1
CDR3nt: TGTGCCAGCAGCAGGACCTATCACAATGAGCAGTTCTTC
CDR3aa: CASSRTYHNEQFF

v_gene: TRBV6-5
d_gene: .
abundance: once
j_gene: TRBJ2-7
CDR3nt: TGTGCCAGCAGTTACGACAGTTTCTACGAGCAGTACTTC
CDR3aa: CASSYDSFYEQYF

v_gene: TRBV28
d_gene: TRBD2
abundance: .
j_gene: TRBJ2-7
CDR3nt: TGTGCCAGCTCAAGGACTAGCGAGAGAGGAGGCCCACTTTACGAGCAGTACTTC
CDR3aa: CASSRTSERGGPLYEQYF

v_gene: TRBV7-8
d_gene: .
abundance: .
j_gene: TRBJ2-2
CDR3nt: TGTGCCAGCAGCCGGGACCCCGGGGAGCTGTTTTTT
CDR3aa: CASSRDPGELFF

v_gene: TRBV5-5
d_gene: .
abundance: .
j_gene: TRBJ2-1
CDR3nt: TGTGCCAGCAGCTTTGGACAACCCCTACAACTACTCAATGAGCAGTTCTTC
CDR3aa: CASSFGQPLQLLNEQFF

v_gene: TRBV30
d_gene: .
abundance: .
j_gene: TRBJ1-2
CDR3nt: TGTGCCGGGATTGGGGCGGATGGCTACACCTTC
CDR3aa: CAGIGADGYTF

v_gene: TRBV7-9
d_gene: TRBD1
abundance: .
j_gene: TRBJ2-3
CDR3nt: TGTGCCAGCAGCTTAAGGGACAGTCAGAGACCTAGCACAGATACGCAGTATTTT
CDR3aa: CASSLRDSQRPSTDTQYF

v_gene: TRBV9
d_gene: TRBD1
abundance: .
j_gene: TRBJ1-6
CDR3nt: TGTGCCAGCAGCCCTTGGACAGGTTATAATTCACCCCTCCACTTT
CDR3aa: CASSPWTGYNSPLHF

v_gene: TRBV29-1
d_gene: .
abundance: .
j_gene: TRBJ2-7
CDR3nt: TGCAGCGTTGGTAGTAAGCTGATACGCTACGAGCAGTACTTC
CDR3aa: CSVGSKLIRYEQYF

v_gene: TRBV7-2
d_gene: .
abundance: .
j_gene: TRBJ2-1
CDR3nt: TGTGCCAGCAGCTTAGTTGCGGAGTACAATGAGCAGTTCTTC
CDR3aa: CASSLVAEYNEQFF

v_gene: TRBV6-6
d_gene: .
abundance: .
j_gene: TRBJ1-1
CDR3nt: TGTGCCAGCACGCAGACGGGATCCACATACACTGAAGCTTTCTTT
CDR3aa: CASTQTGSTYTEAFF

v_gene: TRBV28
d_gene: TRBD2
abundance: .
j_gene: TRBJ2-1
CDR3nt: TGTGCCAGCTCCTCCGGGACTAGCGGGAGCAATGAGCAGTTCTTC
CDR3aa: CASSSGTSGSNEQFF

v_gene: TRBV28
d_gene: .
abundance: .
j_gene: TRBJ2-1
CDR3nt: TGTGCCAGCCGCCGCAATGAGCAGTTCTTC
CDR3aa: CASRRNEQFF

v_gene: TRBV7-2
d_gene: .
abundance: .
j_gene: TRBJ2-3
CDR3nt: TGTGCCAGCAGCTTAAAAGGGGCAGATACGCAGTATTTT
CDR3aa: CASSLKGADTQYF

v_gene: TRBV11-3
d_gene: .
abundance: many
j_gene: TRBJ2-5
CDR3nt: TGTGCCAGCCCCGGGGACCAGTACTTC
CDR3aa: CASPGDQYF

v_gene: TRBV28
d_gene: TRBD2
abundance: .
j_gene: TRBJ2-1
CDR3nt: TGTGCCAGCATACAGCGGGAGCGATCCTACAATGAGCAGTTCTTC
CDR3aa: CASIQRERSYNEQFF

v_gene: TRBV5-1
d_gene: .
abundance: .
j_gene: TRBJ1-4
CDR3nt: TGCGCCAGCAGCTTGGCCGGCACTATCGAAGAAAAACTGTTTTTT
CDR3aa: CASSLAGTIEEKLFF

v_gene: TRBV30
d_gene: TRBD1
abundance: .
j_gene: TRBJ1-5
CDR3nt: TGTGCCTGGAGTGAAAGGGGACAGGGGAGGTGGCAGCCCCAGCATTTT
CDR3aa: CAWSERGQGRWQPQHF

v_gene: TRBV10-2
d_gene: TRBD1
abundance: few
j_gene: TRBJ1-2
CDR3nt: TGCGCCAGCATGACGGACAACGCAGGGGGCTCTGGCTACACCTTC
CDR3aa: CASMTDNAGGSGYTF

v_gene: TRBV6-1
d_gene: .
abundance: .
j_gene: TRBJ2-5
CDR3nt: TGTGCCAGCAGTGAATTAAGAGCCCAAGAGACCCAGTACTTC
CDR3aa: CASSELRAQETQYF

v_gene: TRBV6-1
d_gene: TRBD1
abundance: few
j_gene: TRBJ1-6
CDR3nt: TGTGCCAGCAGTGAACCCCGGGACAGGGTCCTCCCCCTCCACTTT
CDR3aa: CASSEPRDRVLPLHF

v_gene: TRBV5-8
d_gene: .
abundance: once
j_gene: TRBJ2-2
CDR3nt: TGTGCCAGCAGCGAAACAAGGAACACCGGGGAGCTGTTTTTT
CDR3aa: CASSETRNTGELFF

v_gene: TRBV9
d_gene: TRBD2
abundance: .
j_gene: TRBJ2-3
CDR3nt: TGTGCCAGCACGCGGACTAGCGGGAGGACAGATACGCAGTATTTT
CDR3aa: CASTRTSGRTDTQYF

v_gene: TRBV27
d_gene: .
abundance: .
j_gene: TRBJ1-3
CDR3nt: TGTGCCAGCAGTCCGCAGCGCAACTCTGGAAACACCATATATTTT
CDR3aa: CASSPQRNSGNTIYF

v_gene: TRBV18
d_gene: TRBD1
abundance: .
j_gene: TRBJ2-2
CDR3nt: TGTGCCAGCTCACCCTACGGGACAGGGTCCCCCGGGGAGCTGTTTTTT
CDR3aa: CASSPYGTGSPGELFF

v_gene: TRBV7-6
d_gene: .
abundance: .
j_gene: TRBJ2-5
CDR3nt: TGTGCCAGCAGCTCACCTGGAAACTCCGAGACCCAGTACTTC
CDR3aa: CASSSPGNSETQYF